The 26 T cell receptor beta chains below were found in one sample sequenced in a study of T cell repertoires in cytomegalovirus infection. No cognate antigen is known for these TCRs. TCRdb recomputed calls from the reads with MiXCR, one row per CDR3 protein. The sample holds under 850,000 distinct CDR3 sequences, about 30% seen once. The sample consisted of cultured PBMCs, taken from culture after CMV antigen stimulation. The receptors were gathered from a human donor in good health (CMV status not recorded). Some clones in this sample may be carry-over from other donors' samples.

The rearrangement uses TRBV7-2 and TRBJ2-7; 10 bases are shared with TRBD2. Looked up from germline, CDR1 is SGHTA and CDR2 is FQGNSA. CDR3 length: 14 amino acids. V was clipped by 6 bases and J by 2 bases; unmatched bases: 4. The CDR3 spells CASRTSGYPYEQYF. CDR3 sequence (DNA): TGTGCCAGCAGGACTAGCGGGTACCCCTACGAGCAGTACTTC.

This clonotype was detected ten times or more. The rearrangement links TRBV7-2 to TRBJ1-2; possible D gene TRBD1, 5 bases. This CDR3 comprises 17 residues. CDR1 SGHTA and CDR2 FQGNSA come from the germline V gene. Trimming shortened V by 5 bases and J by 4 bases, and 23 bases separated the two germline ends. This chain's CDR3 is CASSAQINHGASYGYTF. CDR3 sequence (DNA): TGTGCCAGCAGCGCGCAAATTAACCACGGGGCTAGCTATGGCTACACCTTC.

The CDR3: CASRAQGDGKHVQFF. The CDR3 DNA sequence: TGTGCCAGCAGGGCACAGGGGGACGGTAAGCACGTGCAGTTCTTC. V and J are TRBV12-3 or TRBV12-4 and TRBJ2-1, with 8 bases fitting TRBD1. This CDR3 contains 15 residues. V shed 6 bases and J 12 bases; nucleotides not matched to a gene: 16.

This CDR3 is CAISDPRGEQYF. CDR3 nucleotides: TGTGCCATCAGTGACCCCCGGGGGGAGCAGTACTTC. The chain links TRBV10-3 to TRBJ2-7; possibly TRBD2 for D (6 bases). CDR3 length equals 12 residues. V was clipped by 3 bases and J by 7 bases, with 10 bases between them. The germline gives CDR1 ENHRY, CDR2 SYGVKD.

The chain carries TRBV6-5 and TRBJ1-4; no reliable D call. The CDR3 sequence is 16 residues long. The V gene's germline CDR1 is MNHEY and CDR2 SVGAGI. V lost 0 bases and J 4 bases, leaving 12 bases between the germline ends. CDR3 DNA: TGTGCCAGCAGTTACTCACTCAGACCGAATAATGAAAAACTGTTTTTT. Translated, it gives CASSYSLRPNNEKLFF.

This chain joins TRBV27 and TRBJ1-2, with no clear D. The CDR3 contains 14 residues. Germline CDR1 is MNHEY and CDR2 is SMNVEV (reference sequence). The V end was cut by 1 base, the J end by 2 bases, with 8 bases between. CDR3 region: CASSLYGRNYGYTF. DNA of the CDR3: TGTGCCAGCAGTTTATACGGGAGGAACTATGGCTACACCTTC.

This clonotype was detected a few times. V is TRBV18 and J is TRBJ2-1; D possibly corresponds to TRBD1 (7 bases). The CDR3 is 16 amino acids. The V gene lost 6 bases and the J gene lost 4 bases, with 19 bases spanning the gap. The germline CDR1 and CDR2 sequences are KGHSH and LQKENI. The CDR3 sequence: CASSRQGGVGYNEQFF. In DNA form, the CDR3 reads TGTGCCAGCTCCCGTCAGGGGGGAGTCGGGTACAATGAGCAGTTCTTC.

This clonotype was observed at least ten times. J is TRBJ1-2 and V is TRBV7-2; D uncertain. V dropped 7 bases and J dropped 1 base, with 10 bases sitting between them. This CDR3 is built from 13 residues. CDR1 and CDR2 from the germline V gene are SGHTA and FQGNSA. CDR3 sequence reads: CASTRTGNYGYTF. CDR3 nucleotides: TGTGCCAGCACCCGTACCGGTAACTATGGCTACACCTTC.

The gene calls are TRBV5-4 and TRBJ2-1, with TRBD2 identical over 16 bases. The V gene end was trimmed by 3 bases and the J gene end by 12 bases; junction bases not matched to a gene: 6. The CDR3 has 15 residues. CDR1 SGHNT and CDR2 YYREEE come from the germline V gene (reference sequence). CDR3 sequence reads: CASSWTGTSGRGQFF. CDR3 DNA: TGTGCCAGCAGCTGGACCGGGACTAGCGGGAGGGGGCAGTTCTTC.

This clonotype was counted only a few times. This chain uses TRBV6-5 with TRBJ1-6, with D tentatively TRBD1 (5 bases). The CDR3 runs 13 residues. Trimming removed 7 bases from V and 6 bases from J, with 10 bases in between. CDR1 and CDR2 (germline): MNHEY, SVGAGI. Here the CDR3 reads CASKQGGNSPLHF. The CDR3 DNA sequence: TGTGCCAGCAAGCAGGGAGGTAATTCACCCCTCCACTTT.

The chain recombines TRBV5-6 with TRBJ2-7, with D perhaps given as TRBD1 or TRBD2 (5 bases each). This CDR3 has 13 amino acids. CDR1 is SGHDT and CDR2 is YYEEEE in the germline V gene. Between the trimmed V and J ends, which lost 3 bases and 9 bases, there was a span of 16 bases. The CDR3 spells CASSSTGTLRQYF. DNA for the CDR3: TGTGCCAGCAGCTCCACCGGGACCCTAAGGCAGTACTTC.

The chain uses TRBV28 and TRBJ2-7; D is perhaps TRBD1 (5 bases). V gave up 6 bases and J gave up 0 bases, with 12 bases separating them. Germline V gene lookup returns CDR1 MDHEN and CDR2 SYDVKM. This CDR3 has 14 amino acids. The CDR3 sequence is CASRDTSPSYEQYF. CDR3 nucleotides: TGTGCCAGCAGGGACACCTCCCCCTCCTACGAGCAGTACTTC.

The gene calls are TRBV7-9 and TRBJ2-7, with TRBD2 matching over 10 bases. The CDR3 sequence is 16 residues long. Trimming at V came to 2 bases and at J to 2 bases, leaving 6 bases not matched to a gene. Germline V gene sequence: CDR1 SEHNR, CDR2 FQNEAQ (reference sequence). In DNA, the CDR3 is TGTGCCAGCAGCTTACTTCGGACTAGCGGAACCTACGAGCAGTACTTC. Residues: CASSLLRTSGTYEQYF.

This sequence joins TRBV15 and TRBJ2-2; D unresolved. V dropped 0 bases and J dropped 8 bases, with 7 bases sitting between them. Looked up from germline, CDR1 is LNHNV and CDR2 is YYDKDF (reference sequence). The CDR3 consists of 13 residues. CDR3 sequence: CATSRESAGELFF. CDR3 nucleotide sequence: TGTGCCACCAGCAGAGAGAGCGCGGGGGAGCTGTTTTTT.

This clonotype came up a few times. J is TRBJ1-2 and V is TRBV7-2; tentative D call: TRBD1 (5 bases). This CDR3 is 13 amino acids long. The V end was cut by 5 bases, the J end by 3 bases, with 10 bases between. Per the germline V gene, CDR1 is SGHTA and CDR2 is FQGNSA. In DNA, the CDR3 is TGTGCCAGCAGCCCCGTAGGGGACTATGGCTACACCTTC. Residues: CASSPVGDYGYTF.

The CDR3 sequence: CASNRPGTAYGYTF. CDR3 in DNA: TGTGCCAGCAATAGACCCGGGACAGCCTATGGCTACACCTTC. The chain uses TRBV12-3 or TRBV12-4 and TRBJ1-2, with 7 bases aligning to TRBD1. The CDR3 totals 14 residues. After removal of 7 bases from V and 4 bases from J, the junction contained 9 bases not matched to a gene.

Ten or more counts support this clonotype. V usage is TRBV7-2 and J usage is TRBJ1-1; no reliable D call. This CDR3 has 19 residues. CDR1 is SGHTA and CDR2 is FQGNSA in the germline V gene. The ends were cut back, 1 base at V and 0 bases at J, with 21 bases in the middle. The CDR3 sequence: CASSLGVRVGLIMNTEAFF. CDR3 in DNA: TGTGCCAGCAGCTTAGGTGTTAGAGTCGGACTCATTATGAACACTGAAGCTTTCTTT.

This clonotype was observed at least ten times. CDR3 in DNA: TGTGCCAGCAGCCCCAGTTGGGACACTGAAGCTTTCTTT. Amino acid sequence: CASSPSWDTEAFF. The chain uses TRBV7-8 and TRBJ1-1, with D unresolved. Germline V gives CDR1 SGHVS, CDR2 FQNEAQ. Trimming removed 5 bases at V and 3 bases at J, with 10 bases between. The CDR3 spans 13 residues.

The V gene is TRBV11-1, the J gene TRBJ2-1; D not certain. Germline CDR1 is SGHAT and CDR2 is FQDESV (reference sequence). With 4 bases removed from V and 5 bases from J, the gap between germline ends came to 12 bases. This CDR3 region has 14 residues. In nucleotides, the CDR3 is TGTGCCAGCAGCTACCCCGGACCTCACAATGAGCAGTTCTTC. This sequence encodes CASSYPGPHNEQFF.

The J gene is TRBJ1-4, the V gene TRBV20-1; a weak D match, TRBD1 (5 bases). This CDR3 contains 14 residues. The germline CDR1 and CDR2 sequences are DFQATT and SNEGSKA (reference sequence). The V gene lost 6 bases and the J gene lost 11 bases, with 22 bases spanning the gap. The CDR3 DNA sequence: TGCAGTGCCCCCGACCGGAGGGGAGAGGTGAAACTGTTTTTT. Protein sequence: CSAPDRRGEVKLFF.

V usage is TRBV7-2 and J usage is TRBJ2-7, with 7 bases aligning to TRBD2. With V trimmed by 0 bases and J by 3 bases, 5 bases remained unmatched. Germline lookup yields CDR1 SGHTA and CDR2 FQGNSA. CDR3 length: 15 residues. In DNA, the CDR3 is TGTGCCAGCAGCTTAGCTCTAGCGGAATACTACGAGCAGTACTTC. This codes for CASSLALAEYYEQYF.

This clonotype was recorded a few times. V is TRBV10-3 and J is TRBJ1-6; no clear D. There are 14 residues in the CDR3. The germline CDR1 and CDR2 sequences are ENHRY and SYGVKD. V was pared by 6 bases and J by 9 bases, with 15 bases between. CDR3 DNA: TGTGCCATCAGCGACTCCCTCCCTGGTTCACCCCTCCACTTT. Translated: CAISDSLPGSPLHF.

CDR3 bases: TGTGCCAGTAGTATAGAGGGGGCCGGGAACACCGGGGAGCTGTTTTTT. It yields the protein CASSIEGAGNTGELFF. The gene calls are TRBV19 and TRBJ2-2, with D perhaps matching TRBD1 (6 bases). The length of the CDR3 is 16 residues. Trimming stripped 0 bases from V and 1 base from J, with 9 bases between. Germline loops: CDR1 LNHDA, CDR2 SQIVND (reference sequence).

This clonotype was seen a few times. The chain links TRBV5-6 to TRBJ1-1, with 10 bases identical to TRBD1. Germline V gene data show CDR1 as SGHDT and CDR2 as YYEEEE. This CDR3 comprises 19 residues. The V segment lost 3 bases and the J segment 0 bases; nucleotides outside the gene matches: 14. CDR3 loop: CASSSLNRDRGFMNTEAFF. The DNA of the CDR3 is TGTGCCAGCAGCTCTTTGAACCGGGACAGGGGATTTATGAACACTGAAGCTTTCTTT.

V gene TRBV12-3 or TRBV12-4 combines with J gene TRBJ2-7; possibly TRBD1 for D (5 bases). There are 14 residues in the CDR3. V lost 4 bases and J 4 bases, leaving 14 bases between the germline ends. This CDR3 is CASSSQGIGYEQYF. CDR3 nucleotides: TGTGCCAGCAGTTCTCAGGGAATTGGGTACGAGCAGTACTTC.

The chain joins TRBV7-2 to TRBJ2-1, with 12 bases that match TRBD2. V was pared by 2 bases and J by 4 bases, with 9 bases of the junction left unmatched. CDR3 length: 18 residues. The V gene's germline CDR1 is SGHTA and CDR2 FQGNSA. The CDR3 here is CASSLPTGLAGSYNEQFF. The CDR3, as DNA: TGTGCCAGCAGCTTACCAACTGGACTAGCGGGGTCGTACAATGAGCAGTTCTTC.